A selection of T cell receptor beta chains follows, all from one sample in a study of cytomegalovirus exposure and HLA in healthy donors. TCRdb keeps only in-frame clones here, not all; method: immunoSEQ multiplex PCR. Of 100,000 to 150,000 clones detected, approximately 77% appear once; the ten largest clones hold about 5%. Material for sequencing was PBMCs. The receptors come from a man aged 45-65 years in good health and CMV-seropositive. CDR3s include the opening cysteine and the closing phenylalanine or tryptophan. The D gene is left open where the match is weak. The listing skips clone size in some rows; elsewhere it reads once, few, many or a size class.

clone size,V gene,D gene,J gene,CDR3 DNA,CDR3 protein
.,TRBV25-1,TRBD1,TRBJ1-6,TGTGCCAGCAGTTCCCGGACAGGGGTAAATTCACCCCTCCACTTT,CASSSRTGVNSPLHF
once,TRBV6-5,.,TRBJ2-2,TGTGCCAGCAGGACAGCGAACACCGGGGAGCTGTTTTTT,CASRTANTGELFF
.,TRBV21-1,.,TRBJ2-1,TGTGCCAGCCCCGAGAGCGGACTAGCGGCTTACAATGAGCAGTTCTTC,CASPESGLAAYNEQFF
.,TRBV18,.,TRBJ2-1,TGTGCCAGCTCACCAAACAGAGGGGGGGGGCAGTACAATGAGCAGTTCTTC,CASSPNRGGGQYNEQFF
once,TRBV10-2,.,TRBJ2-3,TGCGCCAGCTCTAACGCAGATACGCAGTATTTT,CASSNADTQYF
.,TRBV19,TRBD1,TRBJ2-1,TGTGCCAGTAGTAGGACAGGGGCAATGAAGAATGAGCAGTTCTTC,CASSRTGAMKNEQFF
few,TRBV10-2,.,TRBJ1-2,TGCGCCAGCATTGGAATGGGAGGGAACTATGGCTACACCTTC,CASIGMGGNYGYTF
.,TRBV11-3,TRBD1,TRBJ2-1,TGTGCCAGCAGCCCAGGGACAGGGGGCCCAGATGAGCAGTTCTTC,CASSPGTGGPDEQFF
.,TRBV2,.,TRBJ2-1,TGTGCCAGCAGCGACTCTATTGGGTACAATGAGCAGTTCTTC,CASSDSIGYNEQFF
.,TRBV30,TRBD1,TRBJ2-7,TGTGCCTGGAGCTCCGGGACAGGGGGATTCGAACAGTACTTC,CAWSSGTGGFEQYF
.,TRBV30,TRBD1,TRBJ2-1,TGTGCCTTTGGACAGGGGGCTATGGATGAGCAGTTCTTC,CAFGQGAMDEQFF
.,TRBV5-4,TRBD1,TRBJ1-2,TGTGCCAGCAGCTACGGCGGGACAGAGAGGGCTTATGGCTACACCTTC,CASSYGGTERAYGYTF
.,TRBV18,.,TRBJ1-2,TGTGCCAGCTCACCCACGGGGTATGGCAGCCTAAATGGCTACACCTTC,CASSPTGYGSLNGYTF
few,TRBV11-1,.,TRBJ2-7,TGTGCCACCACTGAGACAGGGAGGTACGAGCAGTACTTC,CATTETGRYEQYF
.,TRBV29-1,.,TRBJ1-1,TGCAGCGTTGGAGTAAACACTGAAGCTTTCTTT,CSVGVNTEAFF
.,TRBV10-2,TRBD1,TRBJ1-5,TGCGCCAGCAAATCGACAGGGGGGACAGGGCAGCCCCAGCATTTT,CASKSTGGTGQPQHF
.,TRBV19,.,TRBJ2-2,TGTGCCAGTAGTATTTCCAGGGGCACCGGGGAGCTGTTTTTT,CASSISRGTGELFF
few,TRBV5-4,TRBD2,TRBJ2-2,TGTGCCAGCAGCCTAGGTTCTAGCGGGGGAAACGGGGAGCTGTTTTTT,CASSLGSSGGNGELFF
.,TRBV2,TRBD1,TRBJ1-2,TGTGCCAGGAGTCAGGGGGGAGCTAATGGCTACACCTTC,CARSQGGANGYTF
.,TRBV7-2,.,TRBJ2-1,TGTGCCAGCAGCTTAGCACAGGCAGGAGAGCAGTTCTTC,CASSLAQAGEQFF
.,TRBV9,TRBD1,TRBJ1-2,TGTGCCAGCAGCGTAGGGCAGGGGGCGCGTGTTGATGGCTACACCTTC,CASSVGQGARVDGYTF
.,TRBV5-1,TRBD2,TRBJ2-2,TGCGCCAGCAGGGTTGGCGGGGGTCGGACCGGGGAGCTGTTTTTT,CASRVGGGRTGELFF
.,TRBV19,TRBD1,TRBJ2-5,TGTGCCAGTAGTATAGGGACAGGGGGGGAGACCCAGTACTTC,CASSIGTGGETQYF
few,TRBV29-1,.,TRBJ1-1,TGCAGCGTTGAAGGGACAGTGAACACTGAAGCTTTCTTT,CSVEGTVNTEAFF
.,TRBV9,TRBD1,TRBJ1-3,TGTGCCAGCAGCGTAGGTAAGGGACAGGGCTCATCCGGATCGTACACCATATATTTT,CASSVGKGQGSSGSYTIYF
.,TRBV5-6,TRBD1,TRBJ1-1,TGTGCCAGCAGCCTAAGGGACAGGGGGCGAACGACTGAAGCTTTCTTT,CASSLRDRGRTTEAFF
.,TRBV10-1,.,TRBJ1-1,TGCGCCAGCAGTGCAGGGTTCGGTGAAGCTTTCTTT,CASSAGFGEAFF
.,TRBV28,.,TRBJ1-2,TGTGCCAGCAGTCCCTCTAACTATGGCTACACCTTC,CASSPSNYGYTF
.,TRBV18,TRBD2,TRBJ2-3,TGTGCCAGCTCACCACAAGGGCCGGGACTAGCACTCGGGACAGATACGCAGTATTTT,CASSPQGPGLALGTDTQYF
.,TRBV10-3,TRBD2,TRBJ2-7,TGTGCCATCAGTGGTGCGACTAGCGGTAGGCACGAGCAGTACTTC,CAISGATSGRHEQYF
.,TRBV28,TRBD2,TRBJ2-2,TGTGCCAGCAGTTCGAACCGCCGGACTAGCGGGGGAGTCTCCGGGGAGCTGTTTTTT,CASSSNRRTSGGVSGELFF
.,TRBV29-1,.,TRBJ1-2,TGCAGCGTCGCCCTCACTGGGGGGGTCTATGGCTACACCTTC,CSVALTGGVYGYTF
.,TRBV9,TRBD1,TRBJ1-1,TGTGCCAGCAGCGTAGGGGGGACAGGGGGCGCGGACACTGAAGCTTTCTTT,CASSVGGTGGADTEAFF
.,TRBV5-4,.,TRBJ2-1,TGTGCCAGCAGCTGGGGAAGCAGGGGTAATGAGCAGTTCTTC,CASSWGSRGNEQFF
few,TRBV7-2,.,TRBJ2-6,TGTGCCAGCACCCTCATCAATAGAGCCTTCATCTCTGGGGCCAACGTCCTGACTTTC,CASTLINRAFISGANVLTF
.,TRBV7-2,.,TRBJ1-1,TGTGCCAGCAGCTCGCTGGGGGTCGGAGGGAAAGCTTTCTTT,CASSSLGVGGKAFF
.,TRBV5-6,.,TRBJ2-2,TGTGCCAGCAGTCCCGGTCCCCCACAGGGTAGGGCCGGGGAGCTGTTTTTT,CASSPGPPQGRAGELFF
.,TRBV10-3,.,TRBJ2-4,TGTGCCATCAGTCAGGGGCGTGAAGCCAAAAACATTCAGTACTTC,CAISQGREAKNIQYF
.,TRBV27,TRBD1,TRBJ1-5,TGTGCCAGCAGCCAAGAGACAGGGAACAGCAATCAGCCCCAGCATTTT,CASSQETGNSNQPQHF
.,TRBV19,.,TRBJ2-3,TGTGCCAGTATTTCGAGCACAGATACGCAGTATTTT,CASISSTDTQYF
.,TRBV25-1,.,TRBJ2-5,TGTGCCAGCAGCGCCCAGAGGACAAGTATCCAAGAGACCCAGTACTTC,CASSAQRTSIQETQYF
.,TRBV7-6,TRBD1,TRBJ2-2,TGTGCCAGCAGCGTGGGACAGACCACGAACACCGGGGAGCTGTTTTTT,CASSVGQTTNTGELFF
once,TRBV11-2,.,TRBJ1-6,TGTGCCAGCAGCTTAGATAGGAACAGCAATTCACCCCTCCACTTT,CASSLDRNSNSPLHF
.,TRBV7-9,.,TRBJ2-7,TGTGCCAGCAGCCGGGGGTCCTCGACTTACGAGCAGTACTTC,CASSRGSSTYEQYF
.,TRBV30,TRBD1,TRBJ2-7,TGTGCCTGGAGTGTGGGGGACAGGGGGTACGAGCAGTACTTC,CAWSVGDRGYEQYF
.,TRBV2,TRBD1,TRBJ1-5,TGTGCCAGCAGGAGGGACAGGGGATTGGGTAGCAATCAGCCCCAGCATTTT,CASRRDRGLGSNQPQHF
.,TRBV29-1,TRBD2,TRBJ2-3,TGCAGCGTTAAGGTTACTAGCGGGAAATTCACAGATACGCAGTATTTT,CSVKVTSGKFTDTQYF
.,TRBV5-1,.,TRBJ1-1,TGCGCCAGCAGCTTGGAACTTGACACTGAAGCTTTCTTT,CASSLELDTEAFF
.,TRBV18,.,TRBJ2-7,TGTGCCAGCTCACCAAGCCCAGGCTCCTACGAGCAGTACTTC,CASSPSPGSYEQYF
.,TRBV9,.,TRBJ2-7,TGTGCCAGCAGCGCAAACGTGGGAGTGTCGGAAGAGCAGTACTTC,CASSANVGVSEEQYF
.,TRBV6-1,.,TRBJ1-2,TGTGCCACCCGGCATGACAGGCAGAGCTATGGCTACACCTTC,CATRHDRQSYGYTF
.,TRBV5-4,TRBD1,TRBJ2-7,TGTGCCAGCAGCTTGGGACAGGGGGGATACGAGCAGTACTTC,CASSLGQGGYEQYF
few,TRBV18,.,TRBJ1-1,TGTGCCAGCTCACCAACGGGATCGAACACTGAAGCTTTCTTT,CASSPTGSNTEAFF
few,TRBV29-1,.,TRBJ2-3,TGCACCGGACTTGCTAGCACAGATACGCAGTATTTT,CTGLASTDTQYF
.,TRBV5-6,.,TRBJ1-2,TGTGCCAGCAGCTTGGTTTGGAAGGGGCTCGGTGGCTACACCTTC,CASSLVWKGLGGYTF
.,TRBV28,.,TRBJ1-6,TGTGCCAGCAGTTTATCCTCCCAGCGGTCACCCCTCCACTTT,CASSLSSQRSPLHF